Listed below are T cell receptor beta chains from one sample, sequenced in a study of T cells after posttransplantation cyclophosphamide. Some clones are missing from TCRdb's copy, which holds only in-frame ones; the method was immunoSEQ multiplex PCR. The sample yields about 3,600 clones, roughly 62% seen once. Material: memory CD8+ T cells sorted from blood. These receptors came from a man aged 45 to 65. Each CDR3 is given with its conserved first and last residue. Fields, in order: D gene, clone size, V gene, J gene, CDR3 DNA, CDR3 protein. The D gene is left open where the match is weak. A clone size is listed for some rows: how often the clone was seen (once, few, many), or a class if it is expanded.

>TRBD1|medium-sized|TRBV25-1|TRBJ1-3
TGTGCCAGCAGCGCCGGGACAGTATTCAACACCATATATTTT
CASSAGTVFNTIYF
>TRBD1|few|TRBV30|TRBJ2-2
TGTGCCTGGAGTTGGACAGGGACGGTCACCGGGGAGCTGTTTTTT
CAWSWTGTVTGELFF
>.|few|TRBV6-1|TRBJ1-5
TGTGCCAGCAGTGAAGATACGGGAGCCTATCAGCCCCAGCATTTT
CASSEDTGAYQPQHF
>.|once|TRBV13|TRBJ2-1
TGTGCCAGCAGCTTAGACTTGGGGCAGTCGAATGAGCAGTTCTTC
CASSLDLGQSNEQFF
>TRBD1|few|TRBV19|TRBJ1-2
TGTGCCACGGGACAGGGTGGTAAGGGCTACACCTTC
CATGQGGKGYTF
>.|.|TRBV11-3|TRBJ2-1
TGTGCCAGCAGCTTAGGAGCAGGGTCCTACAATGAGCAGTTCTTC
CASSLGAGSYNEQFF
>TRBD2|.|TRBV11-2|TRBJ2-1
TGTGCCAGCAGGATTGAGCGGGAGAACTACAATGAGCAGTTCTTC
CASRIERENYNEQFF
>.|.|TRBV18|TRBJ2-5
TGTGCCAGCTCACCACGGCGACAGCCCCAAGAGACCCAGTACTTC
CASSPRRQPQETQYF
>TRBD2|few|TRBV6-5|TRBJ2-5
TGTGCCAGCAGTTACAATCTAGCGGGAGGGCAAGAGACCCAGTACTTC
CASSYNLAGGQETQYF
>.|.|TRBV13|TRBJ2-1
TGTGCCAGCAGCTTAAATCTGGAGAGTCTCTTCAATGAGCAGTTCTTC
CASSLNLESLFNEQFF
>.|.|TRBV7-2|TRBJ2-1
TGTGCCAGCAGCTTAGCCAGCGGCTACAATGAGCAGTTCTTC
CASSLASGYNEQFF
>.|.|TRBV7-9|TRBJ2-1
TGTGCCAGCTTCCACGACTACCGCAATGAGCAGTTCTTC
CASFHDYRNEQFF
>.|.|TRBV7-3|TRBJ1-5
TGTGCCAACAGCTTACAAGGGGGTCAGCCCCAGCATTTT
CANSLQGGQPQHF
>.|once|TRBV7-8|TRBJ2-1
TGTGCCAGCAGCTTGCAGGGCCTAGGTGGTGAGCAGTTCTTC
CASSLQGLGGEQFF
>TRBD1|.|TRBV7-6|TRBJ1-1
TGTGCCAGCAGCTTAGTCGCAGGGGGTAACACTGAAGCTTTCTTT
CASSLVAGGNTEAFF
>.|few|TRBV4-1|TRBJ1-2
TGCGCCAGCAGCCAAGATCCCCGGGTGTACTATGGCTACACCTTC
CASSQDPRVYYGYTF
>TRBD1|few|TRBV7-8|TRBJ1-5
TGTGCCAGCAGCTCGGACAGGGGTAGCAATCAGCCCCAGCATTTT
CASSSDRGSNQPQHF
>.|.|TRBV6-1|TRBJ1-5
TGTGCCAGCAGTAGTGCAGTCAATCAGCCCCAGCATTTT
CASSSAVNQPQHF
>.|.|TRBV4-2|TRBJ2-1
TGTGCCAGCAGCCCCGTAGCGGCCTCCTACAATGAGCAGTTCTTC
CASSPVAASYNEQFF
>.|few|TRBV6-5|TRBJ1-5
TGTGCCAGCGGCGAGACACTTTCCCCCAATCAGCCCCAGCATTTT
CASGETLSPNQPQHF
>.|.|TRBV28|TRBJ1-5
TGTGCCAGCAGTTTAGGAGGGGACGGACAGCCCCAGCATTTT
CASSLGGDGQPQHF
>.|few|TRBV4-3|TRBJ1-1
TGCGCCAGCAGCCAAGGTTCGGGTGTGATCACTGAAGCTTTCTTT
CASSQGSGVITEAFF
>TRBD2|.|TRBV10-2|TRBJ2-1
TGCGCCAGCAGTGATCCAGCGGGAGCGCACGATGAGCAGTTCTTC
CASSDPAGAHDEQFF
>TRBD2|.|TRBV28|TRBJ2-2
TGTGCCAGCAGTCCCCTAGCGGAGAACACCGGGGAGCTGTTTTTT
CASSPLAENTGELFF
>.|.|TRBV19|TRBJ2-1
TGTGCCAGTAGTGGCGGAGACTCCTACAATGAGCAGTTCTTC
CASSGGDSYNEQFF
>TRBD2|.|TRBV7-9|TRBJ2-1
TGTGCCAGCTCACCGGGACTGGCGGGGGGGAGCTCCTACAATGAGCAGTTCTTC
CASSPGLAGGSSYNEQFF
>.|.|TRBV4-1|TRBJ2-3
TGCGCCAGCAGCCCCGGACAGTCCACAGATACGCAGTATTTT
CASSPGQSTDTQYF
>TRBD1|medium-sized|TRBV14|TRBJ2-2
TGTGCCAGCAGCCCGACTGGAACAGGGGCCTCAGGGCCCGGGGAGCTGTTTTTT
CASSPTGTGASGPGELFF
>.|.|TRBV7-8|TRBJ2-7
TGTGCCAGCAGCTTAGGGAGGGGGGGCCTAGAGGAGCAGTACTTC
CASSLGRGGLEEQYF
>.|once|TRBV27|TRBJ2-7
TGTGCCAGCAGTTTGGTCCCAGGGATAGGATACGAGCAGTACTTC
CASSLVPGIGYEQYF
>.|once|TRBV6-1|TRBJ1-5
TGTGCCAGCAGACTGGACAGCGGACAGCCCCAGCATTTT
CASRLDSGQPQHF
>TRBD2|.|TRBV5-6|TRBJ2-1
TGTGCCAGCAGCTCCGGACTAGCGGGACATGAGCAGTTCTTC
CASSSGLAGHEQFF
>.|.|TRBV11-3|TRBJ2-5
TGTGCCAGCATCCCTGTAGGGGGATGGTCTATGGGGACCCAGTACTTC
CASIPVGGWSMGTQYF
>.|few|TRBV2|TRBJ2-3
TGTGCCAGCAGCGACTTCTATACGCAGTATTTT
CASSDFYTQYF
>.|.|TRBV12-5|TRBJ1-1
TGTGCTAGTGGTTTGCGGGGGAGTAGCACTGAAGCTTTCTTT
CASGLRGSSTEAFF